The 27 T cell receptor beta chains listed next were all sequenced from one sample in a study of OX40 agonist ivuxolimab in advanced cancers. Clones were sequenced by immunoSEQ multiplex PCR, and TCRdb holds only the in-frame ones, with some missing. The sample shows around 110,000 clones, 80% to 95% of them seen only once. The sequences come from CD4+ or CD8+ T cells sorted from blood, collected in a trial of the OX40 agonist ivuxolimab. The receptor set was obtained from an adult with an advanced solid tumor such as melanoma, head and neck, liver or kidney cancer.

The CDR3 DNA follows: TGCGCCAGCAGAACGTCGGACAGGGGCAATGAGCAGTTCTTC. This codes for CASRTSDRGNEQFF. The chain links TRBV5-1 to TRBJ2-1; 9 bases align to TRBD1. Germline V gene sequence: CDR1 SGHRS, CDR2 YFSETQ. The junction had 6 bases not matched to a gene; V was cut back by 5 bases and J by 6 bases. The CDR3 spans 14 residues.

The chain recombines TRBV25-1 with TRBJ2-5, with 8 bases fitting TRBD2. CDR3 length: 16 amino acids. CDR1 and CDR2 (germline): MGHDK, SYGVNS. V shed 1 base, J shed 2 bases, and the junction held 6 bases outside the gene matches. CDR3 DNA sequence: TGTGCCAGCAGTGAATTAGGGACTAGGAAACAAGAGACCCAGTACTTC. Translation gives CASSELGTRKQETQYF.

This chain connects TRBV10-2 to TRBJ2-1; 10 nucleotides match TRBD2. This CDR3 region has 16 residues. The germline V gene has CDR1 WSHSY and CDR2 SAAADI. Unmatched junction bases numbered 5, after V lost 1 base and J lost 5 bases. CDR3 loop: CASSELSGGAHNEQFF. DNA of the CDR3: TGCGCCAGCAGTGAGTTGAGCGGGGGGGCCCACAATGAGCAGTTCTTC.

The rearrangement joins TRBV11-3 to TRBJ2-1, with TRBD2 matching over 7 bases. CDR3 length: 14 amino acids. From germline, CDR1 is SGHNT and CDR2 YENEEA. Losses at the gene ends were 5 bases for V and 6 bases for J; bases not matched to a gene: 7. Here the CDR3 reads CASSKPGEGNEQFF. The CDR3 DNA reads TGTGCCAGCAGCAAACCTGGGGAGGGCAATGAGCAGTTCTTC.

CDR3 residues: CASSMGRRGEKLFF. CDR3 DNA: TGTGCCAGTAGTATGGGGAGACGAGGTGAAAAACTGTTTTTT. The chain has TRBV19 and TRBJ1-4; no clear D gene. The ends were cut back, 3 bases at V and 7 bases at J, with 12 bases in the middle. This CDR3 has 14 residues. CDR1 is LNHDA, CDR2 SQIVND, per germline (reference sequence).

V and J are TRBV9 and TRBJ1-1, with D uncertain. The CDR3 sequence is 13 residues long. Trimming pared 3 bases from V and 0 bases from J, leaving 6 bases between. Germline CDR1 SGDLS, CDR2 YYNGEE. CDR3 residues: CASSAQLNTEAFF. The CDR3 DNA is TGTGCCAGCAGCGCTCAACTGAACACTGAAGCTTTCTTT. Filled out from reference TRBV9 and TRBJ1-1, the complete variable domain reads DSGVTQTPKHLITATGQRVTLRCSPRSGDLSVYWYQQSLDQGLQFLIQYYNGEERAKGNILERFSAQQFPDLHSELNLSSLELGDSALYFCASSAQLNTEAFFGQGTRLTVV.

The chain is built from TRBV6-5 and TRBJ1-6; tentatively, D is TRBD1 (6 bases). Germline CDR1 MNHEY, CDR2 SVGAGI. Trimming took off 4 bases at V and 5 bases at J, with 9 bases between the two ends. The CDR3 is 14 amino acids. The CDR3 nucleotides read TGTGCCAGCAGTTCGGGGACAAATAATTCACCCCTCCACTTT. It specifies CASSSGTNNSPLHF.

The CDR3 region has the DNA TGTGCCAGCAGCCAAGATAACTCTGGAAACACCATATATTTT. This codes for CASSQDNSGNTIYF. The rearrangement uses TRBV7-8 and TRBJ1-3; D call uncertain. Germline values: CDR1 SGHVS, CDR2 FQNEAQ. V lost 5 bases to trimming and J lost 0 bases, with 8 bases between them. The CDR3 is 14 amino acids. Based on the CDR3 plus reference TRBV7-8 and TRBJ1-3, the full variable domain is GAGVSQSPRYKVAKRGQDVALRCDPISGHVSLFWYQQALGQGPEFLTYFQNEAQLDKSGLPSDRFFAERPEGSVSTLKIQRTQQEDSAVYLCASSQDNSGNTIYFGEGSWLTVV.

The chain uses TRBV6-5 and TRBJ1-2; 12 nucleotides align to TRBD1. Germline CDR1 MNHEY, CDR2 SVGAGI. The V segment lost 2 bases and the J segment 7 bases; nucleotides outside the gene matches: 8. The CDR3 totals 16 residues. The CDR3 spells CASSYGRDRGLGGYTF. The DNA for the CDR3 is TGTGCCAGCAGTTACGGGCGGGACAGGGGGCTTGGTGGCTACACCTTC.

The CDR3 is CASSLVAGGQGTQYF. CDR3 nucleotide sequence: TGTGCCAGCAGCTTAGTAGCGGGGGGACAGGGTACGCAGTATTTT. The rearrangement links TRBV7-3 to TRBJ2-3; a weak D match, TRBD2 (10 bases). CDR1 is SGHTA and CDR2 is FQGTGA in the germline V gene. CDR3 length: 15 residues. Trimming took 2 bases from V and 8 from J, leaving 17 bases between them.

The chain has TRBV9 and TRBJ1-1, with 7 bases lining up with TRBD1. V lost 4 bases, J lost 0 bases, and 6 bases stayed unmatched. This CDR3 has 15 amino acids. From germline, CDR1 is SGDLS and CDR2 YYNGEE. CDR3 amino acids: CASSTSGTVNTEAFF. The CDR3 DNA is TGTGCCAGCAGCACCTCCGGGACAGTGAACACTGAAGCTTTCTTT.

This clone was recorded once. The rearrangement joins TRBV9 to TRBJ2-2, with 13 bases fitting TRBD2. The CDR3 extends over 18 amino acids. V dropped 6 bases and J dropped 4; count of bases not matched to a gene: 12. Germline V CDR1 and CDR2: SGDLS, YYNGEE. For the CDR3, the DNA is TGTGCCAGCACCCGACTAGCGGGAGGATATCGGGGCACCGGGGAGCTGTTTTTT. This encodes CASTRLAGGYRGTGELFF.

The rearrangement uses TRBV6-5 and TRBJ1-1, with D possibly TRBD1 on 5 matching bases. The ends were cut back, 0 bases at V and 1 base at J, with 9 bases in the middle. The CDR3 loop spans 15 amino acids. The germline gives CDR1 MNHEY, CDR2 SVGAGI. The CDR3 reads CASSYSRGPNTEAFF. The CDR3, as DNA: TGTGCCAGCAGTTACTCAAGGGGACCGAACACTGAAGCTTTCTTT.

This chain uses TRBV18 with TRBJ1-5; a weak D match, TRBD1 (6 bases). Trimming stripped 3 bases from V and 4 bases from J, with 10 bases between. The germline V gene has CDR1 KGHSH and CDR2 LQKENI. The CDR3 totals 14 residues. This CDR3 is CASSPTGLNQPQHF. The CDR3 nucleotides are TGTGCCAGCTCACCGACAGGCTTAAATCAGCCCCAGCATTTT.

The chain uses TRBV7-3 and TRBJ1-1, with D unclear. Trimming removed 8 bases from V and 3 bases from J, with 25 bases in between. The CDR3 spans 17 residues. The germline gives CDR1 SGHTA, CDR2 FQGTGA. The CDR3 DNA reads TGTGCCAGCCCACGGAAGGGTAGTCGTGTACCGGACACTGAAGCTTTCTTT. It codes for CASPRKGSRVPDTEAFF.

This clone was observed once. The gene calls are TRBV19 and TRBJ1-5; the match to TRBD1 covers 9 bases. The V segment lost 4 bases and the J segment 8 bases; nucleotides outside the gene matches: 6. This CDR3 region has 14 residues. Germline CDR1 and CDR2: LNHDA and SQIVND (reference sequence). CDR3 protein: CASSTGQGREPQHF. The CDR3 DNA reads TGTGCCAGTAGTACAGGACAGGGGCGGGAGCCCCAGCATTTT.

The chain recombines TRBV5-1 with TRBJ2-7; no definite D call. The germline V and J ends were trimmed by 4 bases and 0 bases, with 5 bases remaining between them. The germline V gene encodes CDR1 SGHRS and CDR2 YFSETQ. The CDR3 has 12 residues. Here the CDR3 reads CASSLNSYEQYF. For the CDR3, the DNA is TGCGCCAGCAGCCTCAACTCCTACGAGCAGTACTTC.

CDR3 in DNA: TGTGCCAGCCTCTTAAGGGGTCGCACTGAAGCTTTCTTT. Translating gives CASLLRGRTEAFF. The J gene is TRBJ1-1, the V gene TRBV6-5; D is perhaps TRBD1 (5 bases). The germline V gene encodes CDR1 MNHEY and CDR2 SVGAGI. Trimming shortened V by 8 bases and J by 4 bases, and 14 bases separated the two germline ends. The length of the CDR3 is 13 residues.

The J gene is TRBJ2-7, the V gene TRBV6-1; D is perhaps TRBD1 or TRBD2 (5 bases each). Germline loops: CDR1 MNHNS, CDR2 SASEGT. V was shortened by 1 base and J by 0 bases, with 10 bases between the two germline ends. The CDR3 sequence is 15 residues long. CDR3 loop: CASSEGGVNSYEQYF. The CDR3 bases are TGTGCCAGCAGTGAAGGAGGGGTGAACTCCTACGAGCAGTACTTC.

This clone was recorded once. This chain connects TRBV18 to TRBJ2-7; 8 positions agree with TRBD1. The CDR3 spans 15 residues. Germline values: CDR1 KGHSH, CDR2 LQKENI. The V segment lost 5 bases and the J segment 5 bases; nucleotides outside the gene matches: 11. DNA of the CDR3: TGTGCCAGCTCATCCAATCCAGGGGGCTTAGACGAGCAGTACTTC. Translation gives CASSSNPGGLDEQYF. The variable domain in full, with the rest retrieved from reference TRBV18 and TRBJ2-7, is NAGVMQNPRHLVRRRGQEARLRCSPMKGHSHVYWYRQLPEEGLKFMVYLQKENIIDESGMPKERFSAEFPKEGPSILRIQQVVRGDSAAYFCASSSNPGGLDEQYFGPGTRLTVT.

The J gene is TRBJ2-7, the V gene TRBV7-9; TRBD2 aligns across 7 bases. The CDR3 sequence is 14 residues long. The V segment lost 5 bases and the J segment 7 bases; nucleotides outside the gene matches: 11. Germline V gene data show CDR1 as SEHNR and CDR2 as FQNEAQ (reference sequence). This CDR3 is CASSQGLPRMEQYF. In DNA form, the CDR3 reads TGTGCCAGCAGCCAGGGACTACCCAGAATGGAGCAGTACTTC.

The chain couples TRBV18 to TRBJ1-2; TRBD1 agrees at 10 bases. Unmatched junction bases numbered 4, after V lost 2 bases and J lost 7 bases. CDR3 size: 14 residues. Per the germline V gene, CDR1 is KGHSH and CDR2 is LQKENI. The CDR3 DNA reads TGTGCCAGCTCACCAACGACAGGGGGCCTTGGCTACACCTTC. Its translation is CASSPTTGGLGYTF.

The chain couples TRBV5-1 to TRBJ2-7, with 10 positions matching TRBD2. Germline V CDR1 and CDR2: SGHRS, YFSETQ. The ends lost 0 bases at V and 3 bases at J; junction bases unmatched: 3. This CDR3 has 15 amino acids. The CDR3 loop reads CASSLGASGSYEQYF. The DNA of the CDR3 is TGCGCCAGCAGCTTGGGGGCTAGCGGGAGCTACGAGCAGTACTTC. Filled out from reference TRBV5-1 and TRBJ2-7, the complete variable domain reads KAGVTQTPRYLIKTRGQQVTLSCSPISGHRSVSWYQQTPGQGLQFLFEYFSETQRNKGNFPGRFSGRQFSNSRSEMNVSTLELGDSALYLCASSLGASGSYEQYFGPGTRLTVT.

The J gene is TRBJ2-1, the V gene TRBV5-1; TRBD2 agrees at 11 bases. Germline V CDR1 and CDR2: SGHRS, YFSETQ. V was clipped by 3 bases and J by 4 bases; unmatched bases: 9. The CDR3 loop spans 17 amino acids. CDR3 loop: CASSSTGLAGRYNEQFF. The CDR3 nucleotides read TGCGCCAGCAGCTCCACCGGACTAGCGGGTAGATACAATGAGCAGTTCTTC.

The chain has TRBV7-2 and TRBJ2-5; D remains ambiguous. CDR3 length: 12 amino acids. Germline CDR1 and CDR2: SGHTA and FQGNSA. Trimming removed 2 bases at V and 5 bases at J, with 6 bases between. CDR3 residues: CASSLYRETQYF. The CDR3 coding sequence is TGTGCCAGCAGCTTATACCGCGAGACCCAGTACTTC.

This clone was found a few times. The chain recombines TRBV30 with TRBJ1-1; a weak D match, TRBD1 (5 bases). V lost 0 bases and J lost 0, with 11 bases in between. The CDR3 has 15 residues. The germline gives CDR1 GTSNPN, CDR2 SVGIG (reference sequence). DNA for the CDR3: TGTGCCTGGAGTGTTAGGACACCGATGAACACTGAAGCTTTCTTT. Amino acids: CAWSVRTPMNTEAFF.

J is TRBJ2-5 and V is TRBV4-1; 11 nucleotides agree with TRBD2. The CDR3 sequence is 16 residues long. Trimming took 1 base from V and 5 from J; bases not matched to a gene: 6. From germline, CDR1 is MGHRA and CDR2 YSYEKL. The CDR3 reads CASSQGHLAGGETQYF. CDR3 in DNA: TGCGCCAGCAGCCAAGGGCACCTAGCGGGAGGTGAGACCCAGTACTTC.